This T cell receptor (beta chain) is drawn from a study of regulatory T cells in long-lasting Graves disease. The sample's time point: newly diagnosed GD, antithyroid drugs for less than 3 months. There was RNA extracted from PBMCs, and the TCR library was made from it. Arm-PCR of CDR3 regions and iRepertoire HTBI primers were used to build TCR beta libraries. Each CDR3 protein is one row after TCRdb ran MiXCR on the multiplex PCR reads. The table includes some 350,000 distinct CDR3 sequences, 16% detected once. This clonotype was picked up many times. Germline assignment: CDR1 MDHEN and CDR2 SYDVKM. The CDR3 sequence is 14 residues long. Trimming left V 8 bases short and J 4 bases short, with 18 bases between. These data were likewise used in another study, on T cells in Graves' hyperthyroidism and ophthalmopathy.

This specimen was peripheral blood mononuclear cells (PBMCs), taken at new diagnosis, from a patient treated with antithyroid drugs. This chain connects TRBV28 to TRBJ2-7; D may correspond to TRBD1 or TRBD2 (7 bases each). The source of this sequence is a woman younger than 35 with Graves disease. The CDR3 region is CASWSGQGGYEQYF. The CDR3 nucleotides read TGTGCCAGCTGGTCGGGGCAGGGGGGGTACGAGCAGTACTTC.